These T cell receptor beta chains were read from a single sample in a study of T cells in Graves' hyperthyroidism and ophthalmopathy. One entry per CDR3 protein results from TCRdb running MiXCR on the multiplex PCR reads. Of about 600,000 distinct CDR3 sequences detected, more than 15% appear once; the ten largest clones hold 3% to 4%. Sequencing was carried out using blood. Receptors originate from a woman between 35 and 50 years old with Graves' ophthalmopathy. CDR3s include the opening cysteine and the closing phenylalanine or tryptophan. A D gene is named only where the DNA matches it firmly. Clone size, where shown, is once, few, many, or a class for clones that have expanded.

j_call clone_size d_call v_call cdr3_aa cdr3_nt
TRBJ1-5 many NA TRBV5-1 CASSLGDGEGNQPQHF TGCGCCAGCAGCTTGGGCGACGGGGAAGGCAATCAGCCCCAGCATTTT
TRBJ2-3 NA TRBD2 TRBV20-1 CSARVWGLAGEGPADTQYF TGCAGTGCTAGAGTATGGGGGCTAGCGGGAGAGGGTCCGGCGGATACGCAGTATTTT
TRBJ2-4 few NA TRBV7-6 CAMPRDRRLGIAKNIQYF TGTGCCATGCCCCGGGACCGCCGTTTGGGTATAGCCAAAAACATTCAGTACTTC
TRBJ1-5 NA TRBD1 TRBV28 CASRSPGTGFSNQPQHF TGTGCCAGCAGAAGTCCCGGGACAGGTTTTAGCAATCAGCCCCAGCATTTT
TRBJ2-7 many NA TRBV15 CATSRETQGEDEQYF TGTGCCACCAGCAGAGAGACACAGGGTGAGGACGAGCAGTACTTC
TRBJ2-5 NA TRBD2 TRBV10-1 CASPIGGRAEWETQYF TGCGCCAGCCCAATAGGCGGGAGGGCCGAATGGGAGACCCAGTACTTC
TRBJ2-1 many TRBD2 TRBV7-8 CASSLRGATYNEQFF TGTGCCAGCAGCCTGCGGGGGGCCACATACAATGAGCAGTTCTTC
TRBJ1-3 few TRBD1 TRBV7-9 CASSSGTASGNTIYF TGTGCCAGCAGCTCAGGGACAGCTTCTGGAAACACCATATATTTT
TRBJ2-5 many TRBD1 TRBV29-1 CSAPTPTGSQYF TGCAGCGCACCTACCCCGACAGGGTCCCAGTACTTC
TRBJ1-6 NA NA TRBV2 CASSEEKGQGFGSPLHF TGTGCCAGCAGTGAAGAGAAGGGTCAGGGGTTTGGTTCACCCCTCCACTTT
TRBJ1-2 NA NA TRBV5-1 CASSLDPSSRGGYTF TGCGCCAGCAGCTTGGATCCTTCTTCAAGAGGTGGCTACACCTTC
TRBJ1-1 many TRBD1 TRBV5-1 CASSLGQGTNTEAFF TGCGCCAGCAGCTTGGGACAGGGGACGAACACTGAAGCTTTCTTT
TRBJ2-1 once NA TRBV7-9 CASSARVSGPFF TGTGCCAGCAGCGCAAGGGTCTCCGGGCCGTTCTTC
TRBJ1-3 NA NA TRBV7-6 CASSLESAPGNTIYF TGTGCCAGCAGCTTAGAGTCCGCACCTGGAAACACCATATATTTT
TRBJ2-3 NA NA TRBV29-1 CSVERLSGTDTQYF TGCAGCGTTGAAAGGTTGAGCGGCACAGATACGCAGTATTTT
TRBJ2-2 NA NA TRBV7-6 CASSSRGKPTGELFF TGTGCCAGCAGCTCTAGAGGCAAGCCTACCGGGGAGCTGTTTTTT
TRBJ2-1 NA TRBD2 TRBV3-1 CASSQVTSSGTHEQFF TGTGCCAGCAGCCAAGTCACGAGTAGCGGGACTCATGAGCAGTTCTTC
TRBJ2-2 NA TRBD1 TRBV5-1 CASSSGTAGELFF TGCGCCAGCAGCTCGGGGACAGCCGGGGAGCTGTTTTTT
TRBJ1-1 many NA TRBV6-1 CASRTRTANTEAFF TGTGCCAGCAGAACCCGGACAGCGAACACTGAAGCTTTCTTT
TRBJ2-5 few NA TRBV18 CASSPPHGGETQYF TGTGCCAGCTCACCACCCCACGGAGGGGAGACCCAGTACTTC
TRBJ2-7 few NA TRBV2 CASKPRERYEQYF TGTGCCAGCAAGCCAAGGGAGCGGTACGAGCAGTACTTC
TRBJ2-7 NA NA TRBV5-1 CASSFVGGPYEQYF TGCGCCAGCAGCTTTGTTGGGGGTCCCTACGAGCAGTACTTC
TRBJ1-6 few TRBD1 TRBV4-1 CASSQPSHRGPLHF TGCGCCAGCAGCCAACCCTCCCACAGGGGACCCCTCCACTTT
TRBJ1-1 NA TRBD1 TRBV30 CAWSEGAYMAEAFF TGTGCCTGGAGTGAGGGGGCGTATATGGCTGAAGCTTTCTTT
TRBJ2-3 many TRBD2 TRBV7-9 CASSRGTTDTQYF TGTGCCAGCTCGCGGGGGACCACAGATACGCAGTATTTT
TRBJ1-4 few NA TRBV11-2 CASSNMKAEKLFF TGTGCCAGCAGCAATATGAAGGCTGAAAAACTGTTTTTT
TRBJ2-1 NA NA TRBV30 CAWRRTSSYNEQFF TGTGCCTGGAGACGGACGTCCTCCTACAATGAGCAGTTCTTC